This T cell receptor (beta chain) appears in the sequencing data of a study of patients and donors after allogeneic stem cell transplantation. This CDR3 comprises 15 residues. V gave up 1 base and J gave up 2 bases; unmatched junction bases: 2. The germline gives CDR1 MNHNY, CDR2 SVGAGI (reference sequence). TCRdb called the RT-PCR reads again in MiXCR, with one record for every CDR3 protein. This repertoire shows a few hundred thousand distinct CDR3 sequences, roughly 38% found once; its top ten account for under 14%. The J gene is TRBJ2-1, the V gene TRBV6-6; the match to TRBD2 covers 7 bases. Sample: blood, either unsorted or a sorted T cell fraction (not recorded which). This sequence originates from a human donor who was either an allogeneic HSCT recipient or a stem cell or donor lymphocyte infusion donor (not recorded which). It is not recorded whose cells these are; they may come from a transplant donor. The CDR3 region has the DNA TGTGCCAGCAGTTACTGGGGGGGTACCTACAATGAGCAGTTCTTC. Translating it yields CASSYWGGTYNEQFF.